The source of this T cell receptor (beta chain) is a study of post-analysis software for immune sequencing data. Details on this clonotype: Its antigen is not identified.

V lost 4 bases to trimming and J lost 7 bases, with 7 bases between them. CDR3 length equals 11 residues. Study observations and caveats: Compared with controls, patients showed significantly lower normalized Chao1 diversity. Included in a set of a few TRBV segments more frequent in patients than controls were TRBV5-6, TRBV5-1 and TRBV20-1.

Unique molecular identifiers featured in each of the TCR beta cDNA libraries. T cells numbering roughly 1 to 10 million yielded some 520,000 cDNA molecules. TCRdb reanalysed the PCR reads using MiXCR and keeps one entry per CDR3 protein. The repertoire includes approximately 770,000 distinct CDR3 sequences, around 46% of them detected once, and over 4.5% sits in the top ten. The sample comprised blood. The genes are TRBV12-3 or TRBV12-4 and TRBJ1-2; tentative D call: TRBD1 (5 bases). This receptor was taken from a girl aged 10-17 years with multiple sclerosis. The DNA for the CDR3 is TGTGCCAGCAGTTCAGGGTTTGGCTACACCTTC. Its translation is CASSSGFGYTF.